Below, 28 T cell receptor beta chains from the same sample are listed, as sequenced in a study of blood T cell repertoires in COVID-19. This table comes from immunoSEQ multiplex PCR, and its TCRdb copy is limited to in-frame clones, with some not included. Counted here are 150,000 to 200,000 clones, around 90% occurring once; the ten biggest clones make up roughly 6%. Material: peripheral blood. These receptor sequences come from a middle-aged man with active or convalescent COVID-19.

This clone came up a few times. This rearrangement joins TRBV5-5 to TRBJ2-4; TRBD2 is a possible D gene (5 bases). V was pared by 7 bases and J by 0 bases, with 17 bases between. Germline V gives CDR1 SGHKS, CDR2 YYEKEE (reference sequence). The CDR3 sequence is 16 residues long. CDR3 amino acids: CASDGSGKLAKNIQYF. CDR3 bases: TGTGCCAGCGACGGATCGGGGAAGCTAGCCAAAAACATTCAGTACTTC.

The chain employs TRBV18 and TRBJ2-4, with TRBD2 as a possible D gene (6 bases). Germline V gives CDR1 KGHSH, CDR2 LQKENI. V was clipped by 4 bases and J by 11 bases, with 15 bases between them. This CDR3 spans 13 amino acids. CDR3 protein: CASSLGLPGVQYF. In nucleotides, the CDR3 is TGTGCCAGCTCACTTGGACTCCCGGGGGTTCAGTACTTC.

This clone was found once. The rearrangement links TRBV6-6 to TRBJ1-6; 9 bases are shared with TRBD1. The junction had 9 bases not matched to a gene; V was cut back by 2 bases and J by 10 bases. CDR3 length: 16 amino acids. Germline V gene lookup returns CDR1 MNHNY and CDR2 SVGAGI (reference sequence). CDR3 residues: CASSYDSTGGGSPLHF. CDR3 in DNA: TGTGCCAGCAGTTACGATTCGACAGGGGGGGGATCACCCCTCCACTTT.

This chain joins TRBV11-2 and TRBJ2-3; possible D gene TRBD2, 5 bases. Trimming removed 1 base from V and 5 bases from J, with 13 bases in between. This CDR3 is 15 amino acids long. CDR1 is SGHAT and CDR2 is FQNNGV in the germline V gene. The CDR3 DNA reads as TGTGCCAGCAGCTTAGGGTCCGGGAACTTAGATACGCAGTATTTT. Its protein product is CASSLGSGNLDTQYF.

This chain links TRBV2 with TRBJ2-3, with a tentative D call TRBD2 (6 bases). The CDR3 has 17 residues. V dropped 2 bases and J dropped 1 base, with 16 bases sitting between them. CDR1 is SNHLY and CDR2 is FYNNEI in the germline V gene. CDR3 nucleotides: TGTGCCAGCAGTGAAAGTTCAGCGGGTGACCGCACAGATACGCAGTATTTT. It specifies CASSESSAGDRTDTQYF.

The chain joins TRBV7-9 to TRBJ1-4; a possible D gene is TRBD1 (5 bases). The CDR3 is 15 amino acids. V lost 6 bases to trimming and J lost 3 bases, with 14 bases between them. The germline V gene encodes CDR1 SEHNR and CDR2 FQNEAQ (reference sequence). Here the CDR3 reads CASSNGAVANEKLFF. The CDR3 region has the DNA TGTGCCAGCAGTAATGGGGCCGTCGCTAATGAAAAACTGTTTTTT.

The rearrangement links TRBV4-3 to TRBJ2-2; 14 nucleotides agree with TRBD2. Germline V gene sequence: CDR1 LGHNA, CDR2 YSLEER. J was trimmed by 6 bases and V by 2 bases; bases with no gene match: 5. The CDR3 loop spans 17 amino acids. CDR3 sequence (DNA): TGCGCCAGCAGCCAAAGACTAGCGGGGGGGCAGGCCGGGGAGCTGTTTTTT. The encoded protein is CASSQRLAGGQAGELFF.

The chain joins TRBV6-5 to TRBJ2-2; perhaps TRBD1 as D (5 bases). Germline assignment: CDR1 MNHEY and CDR2 SVGAGI. This CDR3 has 15 amino acids. With 0 bases removed from V and 8 bases from J, the gap between germline ends came to 13 bases. CDR3 nucleotides: TGTGCCAGCAGTTACTCAGGGCCAGGGAAAGGGGAGCTGTTTTTT. Translated, it gives CASSYSGPGKGELFF.

The rearrangement uses TRBV28 and TRBJ1-2; 9 bases fit TRBD1. The V gene end was trimmed by 9 bases and the J gene end by 4 bases; junction bases not matched to a gene: 9. The CDR3 is made up of 14 amino acids. Germline assignment: CDR1 MDHEN and CDR2 SYDVKM. Here the CDR3 DNA reads TGTGCCAGTATTCCGGGACAGGGCCCCTATGGCTACACCTTC. This encodes CASIPGQGPYGYTF.

This clone was seen a single time. The rearrangement joins TRBV6-2 or TRBV6-3 to TRBJ2-2; TRBD2 aligns across 9 bases. Germline-derived CDR1 and CDR2 are MNHEY and SVGEGT. The CDR3 consists of 18 residues. Losses at the gene ends were 4 bases for V and 2 bases for J; bases not matched to a gene: 11. The CDR3 is CASSSQRGAGGNTGELFF. CDR3 coding DNA: TGTGCCAGCAGTTCCCAGAGAGGAGCGGGGGGAAACACCGGGGAGCTGTTTTTT.

The chain carries TRBV6-4 and TRBJ2-1, with TRBD1 matching 8 bases. With 4 bases clipped from V and 8 bases from J, the junction kept 10 bases outside the gene matches. Germline V gene sequence: CDR1 MRHNA, CDR2 SNTAGT. The CDR3 spans 15 residues. The CDR3 here is CASSVGTGGAYEQFF. The CDR3 DNA follows: TGTGCCAGCAGTGTGGGTACAGGGGGAGCGTATGAGCAGTTCTTC.

This clone was detected once. The chain couples TRBV7-2 to TRBJ2-7; 9 bases agree with TRBD1. Germline values: CDR1 SGHTA, CDR2 FQGNSA. The CDR3 contains 16 residues. V dropped 5 bases and J dropped 6; count of bases not matched to a gene: 14. The CDR3 spells CASSINRDRDRGEQYF. In DNA form, the CDR3 reads TGTGCCAGCAGCATAAACCGGGACAGGGATCGGGGCGAGCAGTACTTC.

This chain uses TRBV21-1 with TRBJ2-1; TRBD2 reflects the table's D call only, with no check against the DNA. TRBV21-1 is annotated as a pseudogene. This CDR3 spans 21 amino acids. The CDR3 DNA reads TGTGCCAGCAGCAGTCCAGGAGGGGTTACTAGCGGGGGCGCAACCTACAATGAGCAGTTCTTC. Translating gives CASSSPGGVTSGGATYNEQFF.

In regard to this clone: The same CDR3 can be traced to other DNA sequences in this sample. The chain uses TRBV5-1 and TRBJ2-7; 12 nucleotides agree with TRBD1. Germline values: CDR1 SGHRS, CDR2 YFSETQ. The length of the CDR3 is 14 residues. The V segment lost 4 bases and the J segment 4 bases; nucleotides outside the gene matches: 3. DNA for the CDR3: TGCGCCAGCAGCCTGGGACAGGGGGCGTACGAGCAGTACTTC. It is translated as CASSLGQGAYEQYF.

This clone has only one observation. The chain is built from TRBV29-1 and TRBJ1-2, with 7 bases matching TRBD1. The CDR3 totals 14 residues. Germline lookup yields CDR1 SQVTM and CDR2 ANQGSEA. Losses at the gene ends were 3 bases for V and 6 bases for J; bases not matched to a gene: 10. CDR3 bases: TGCAGCGTTGAGAGGGGGCAAAGAAATAATGGCTACACCTTC. As protein: CSVERGQRNNGYTF.

The chain is built from TRBV30 and TRBJ1-2, with a weak D call TRBD1 (5 bases). Germline V lookup: CDR1 GTSNPN, CDR2 SVGIG (reference sequence). The CDR3 is 15 residues long. The ends were cut back, 4 bases at V and 8 bases at J, with 23 bases in the middle. Here the CDR3 reads CAWTTNWGSRDGYTF. Here the CDR3 DNA reads TGTGCCTGGACGACAAATTGGGGGTCGCGGGACGGCTACACCTTC.

This rearrangement joins TRBV11-3 to TRBJ2-1; maybe TRBD2 (6 bases). The CDR3 has 15 amino acids. Germline CDR1 SGHNT, CDR2 YENEEA. The V and J ends lost 5 bases and 2 bases respectively, with 13 bases between them. This CDR3 is CASSTSTRTYNEQFF. The CDR3 DNA reads TGTGCCAGCAGCACCTCGACTAGAACCTACAATGAGCAGTTCTTC.

The chain recombines TRBV4-1 with TRBJ1-2; 9 positions agree with TRBD1. This CDR3 is 15 amino acids long. The V segment lost 4 bases and the J segment 2 bases; nucleotides outside the gene matches: 5. Germline V lookup: CDR1 MGHRA, CDR2 YSYEKL. CDR3 DNA sequence: TGCGCCAGCAGCCTAGGGACAGGGTCGAACTATGGCTACACCTTC. It codes for CASSLGTGSNYGYTF.

This chain connects TRBV9 to TRBJ2-5; TRBD1 agrees at 7 bases. V shed 3 bases, J shed 4 bases, and the junction held 12 bases outside the gene matches. The CDR3 length is 16 residues. In germline, CDR1 is SGDLS, CDR2 YYNGEE. In DNA form, the CDR3 reads TGTGCCAGCAGCGAGGGGTACAGGGGATTAGTAGAGACCCAGTACTTC. It specifies CASSEGYRGLVETQYF. Full variable domain (missing parts from reference TRBV9 and TRBJ2-5): DSGVTQTPKHLITATGQRVTLRCSPRSGDLSVYWYQQSLDQGLQFLIQYYNGEERAKGNILERFSAQQFPDLHSELNLSSLELGDSALYFCASSEGYRGLVETQYFGPGTRLLVL.

This chain links TRBV5-1 with TRBJ2-1, with 11 bases identical to TRBD1. There are 15 residues in the CDR3. Losses at the gene ends were 4 bases for V and 2 bases for J; bases not matched to a gene: 2. CDR1 and CDR2 (germline): SGHRS, YFSETQ. The DNA for the CDR3 is TGCGCCAGCAGCCGGGGACAGGGGGCCTACAATGAGCAGTTCTTC. Translated, it gives CASSRGQGAYNEQFF.

The chain joins TRBV4-3 to TRBJ1-2; 10 positions agree with TRBD1. Germline V CDR1 and CDR2: LGHNA, YSLEER. Trimming took 4 bases from V and 6 from J; bases not matched to a gene: 11. There are 16 residues in the CDR3. The CDR3 is CASSPAGTGVIHGYTF. In DNA form, the CDR3 reads TGCGCCAGCAGCCCCGCCGGGACAGGGGTTATCCATGGCTACACCTTC.

The chain carries TRBV5-4 and TRBJ2-7; TRBD2 matches 10 bases. From germline, CDR1 is SGHNT and CDR2 YYREEE (reference sequence). J was trimmed by 1 base and V by 2 bases; bases with no gene match: 3. This CDR3 comprises 15 residues. The CDR3 reads CASSLAGGPSYEQYF. DNA for the CDR3: TGTGCCAGCAGCTTAGCGGGAGGGCCATCCTACGAGCAGTACTTC.

J is TRBJ1-2 and V is TRBV11-3; D perhaps matches TRBD1 (5 bases). This CDR3 region has 14 residues. Germline V gene sequence: CDR1 SGHNT, CDR2 YENEEA. Trimming took 3 bases from V and 4 from J, leaving 12 bases between them. CDR3 sequence: CASSLYRDSYGYTF. As DNA, the CDR3 is TGTGCCAGCAGCTTGTACCGGGACTCCTATGGCTACACCTTC.

V gene TRBV20-1 combines with J gene TRBJ2-2; D may be TRBD1 (5 bases). The CDR3 runs 11 residues. The germline V gene encodes CDR1 DFQATT and CDR2 SNEGSKA (reference sequence). Trimming pared 3 bases from V and 9 bases from J, leaving 8 bases between. The CDR3 spells CSARWGRELFF. The DNA for the CDR3 is TGCAGTGCTAGGTGGGGCCGGGAGCTGTTTTTT.

The chain carries TRBV27 and TRBJ2-2; D possibly corresponds to TRBD1 (6 bases). V dropped 5 bases and J dropped 6 bases, with 13 bases sitting between them. CDR3 length equals 14 residues. Looked up from germline, CDR1 is MNHEY and CDR2 is SMNVEV (reference sequence). The CDR3 DNA sequence: TGTGCCAGCAGTCCACAGGGTTGGGCCGGGGAGCTGTTTTTT. It translates to CASSPQGWAGELFF.

The chain uses TRBV5-6 and TRBJ1-2, with 7 bases identical to TRBD1. Germline CDR1 and CDR2: SGHDT and YYEEEE. CDR3 length: 16 amino acids. Trimming at V came to 0 bases and at J to 4 bases, leaving 9 bases not matched to a gene. CDR3 in amino acids: CASSLGGGGLSYGYTF. CDR3 coding DNA: TGTGCCAGCAGCTTGGGAGGAGGGGGCTTAAGCTATGGCTACACCTTC.

The chain links TRBV2 to TRBJ2-2; 9 nucleotides line up with TRBD1. In germline, CDR1 is SNHLY, CDR2 FYNNEI. After removal of 8 bases from V and 0 bases from J, the junction contained 4 bases not matched to a gene. This CDR3 spans 15 amino acids. CDR3 residues: CASRDRVSNTGELFF. The CDR3 bases are TGTGCCAGCCGGGACAGGGTTTCGAACACCGGGGAGCTGTTTTTT.

The V call is TRBV19, the J call TRBJ2-1, with 7 bases lining up with TRBD1. V was clipped by 8 bases and J by 6 bases; unmatched bases: 10. Germline V gene data show CDR1 as LNHDA and CDR2 as SQIVND (reference sequence). CDR3 length: 14 residues. The CDR3 spells CASVRGSRGNEQFF. The CDR3 DNA reads as TGTGCCAGTGTCAGGGGGTCTCGGGGCAATGAGCAGTTCTTC.